This note documents a single T cell receptor (beta chain) sequence. This sample was included in a study of T cell changes during pregnancy in multiple sclerosis. This table comes from immunoSEQ multiplex PCR, and its TCRdb copy is limited to in-frame clones, with some not included. The sample lists tens of thousands of clones, about 92% seen once, with less than 2% in the top ten. V gave up 6 bases and J gave up 8 bases, with 17 bases separating them. CDR1 MNHNS and CDR2 SASEGT come from the germline V gene. This CDR3 region has 14 residues. The receptor was isolated from a female donor with multiple sclerosis, enrolled in a pregnancy study. Material: peripheral blood, obtained in the first trimester of pregnancy. The J gene is TRBJ2-1, the V gene TRBV6-1; possibly TRBD1 for D (6 bases). The CDR3 region is CASRDSVGRHEQFF. The CDR3 nucleotides are TGTGCCAGCAGGGACAGTGTTGGTCGGCATGAGCAGTTCTTC.